This is a list of T cell receptor beta chains from one sample in a study of blood T cell repertoires in COVID-19. Here immunoSEQ multiplex PCR was the method, and the copy in TCRdb shows in-frame clones only, minus some. The profile shows about 140,000 clones, around 90% of them singletons. The specimen was peripheral blood. The source is a human donor in a cohort sampled during active COVID-19. Both conserved end residues are part of each CDR3. The D gene is left open where the match is weak. Expanded clones get a size class; other rows say once, few or many, or leave the size out.

TRBJ2-7	once	TRBV6-4	TRBD2	TGTGCCAGCAGTGTAGGAAACGGAGCGGGAGGGCAATACGAGCAGTACTTC	CASSVGNGAGGQYEQYF
TRBJ2-7	NA	TRBV19	NA	TGTGCCAGTAGTTTCGGAATAGGGACATCCTACGAGCAGTACTTC	CASSFGIGTSYEQYF
TRBJ2-3	once	TRBV5-1	TRBD1	TGCGCCAGCAGCTTGGAGGGGGCTGCAGATACGCAGTATTTT	CASSLEGAADTQYF
TRBJ1-2	NA	TRBV30	TRBD1	TGTGCCTGGGGCTACAGGGGGCAATCCTATGGCTACACCTTC	CAWGYRGQSYGYTF
TRBJ2-7	NA	TRBV27	NA	TGTGCCAGCAGACCCCGGCCCGAATCTTCGGGCGAGCAGTACTTC	CASRPRPESSGEQYF
TRBJ2-7	NA	TRBV7-9	NA	TGTGCCAGCAGCTTACCCGACCTGGGGCGGGGTAGCTCCTACGAGCAGTACTTC	CASSLPDLGRGSSYEQYF
TRBJ2-1	NA	TRBV7-9	TRBD2	TGTGCCAGCAGCTTGCGTGTACAGCGGGAGTTGGTTGAGCAGTTCTTC	CASSLRVQRELVEQFF
TRBJ2-7	once	TRBV5-1	TRBD1	TGCGCCAGCAGCCTCACCGGGACAGGGCTCTACGAGCAGTACTTC	CASSLTGTGLYEQYF
TRBJ1-4	NA	TRBV27	NA	TGTGCCAGCAGTTTAACCCGACGGGTCAATGAAAAACTGTTTTTT	CASSLTRRVNEKLFF
TRBJ1-5	few	TRBV6-5	TRBD1	TGTGCGACCATAAAAAGAGGGGGCGATCAGCCCCAGCATTTT	CATIKRGGDQPQHF
TRBJ2-1	once	TRBV12-3/TRBV12-4	TRBD2	TGTGCCAGCAGTTTAGCAGCGGGGTCTGAGCAGTTCTTC	CASSLAAGSEQFF
TRBJ2-7	NA	TRBV25-1	TRBD2	TGTGCCAGCAGTGAAAAATCTAGCGGAGCTAGCGAGCAGTACTTC	CASSEKSSGASEQYF
TRBJ2-7	NA	TRBV18	NA	TGTGCCAGCTCACCACAGGAGCAGGGCGGCGAGCAGTACTTC	CASSPQEQGGEQYF
TRBJ2-1	once	TRBV5-1	TRBD2	TGCGCCAGCAGCTTGGATCGGGGGGGCGGTAATGAGCAGTTCTTC	CASSLDRGGGNEQFF
TRBJ1-1	once	TRBV2	TRBD1	TGTGCCAGCAGGGGGGACAGGGGGATGAACACTGAAGCTTTCTTT	CASRGDRGMNTEAFF
TRBJ2-7	NA	TRBV10-3	NA	TGTGCCACCCTGGAGGGTTACGAGCAGTACTTC	CATLEGYEQYF
TRBJ2-5	few	TRBV4-2	NA	TGTGCCAGCAGCCAAGAGGGTCCCGGGAGCGCTGGAGAGACCCAGTACTTC	CASSQEGPGSAGETQYF
TRBJ2-1	NA	TRBV5-6	TRBD2	TGTGCCAGCAGCTTGTTCGGGACTAGCGGGGGGGATGAGCAGTTCTTC	CASSLFGTSGGDEQFF
TRBJ1-2	NA	TRBV2	NA	TGTGCCAGCAGTGAAGTCCAGGGCTATATACCCTCCTATGGCTACACCTTC	CASSEVQGYIPSYGYTF
TRBJ1-2	NA	TRBV5-5	TRBD1	TGTGCCAGCAGCTTGTACATACAGGGGTATGGCTACACCTTC	CASSLYIQGYGYTF
TRBJ1-2	NA	TRBV7-2	NA	TGTGCCAGCAGCTTAGGAACAGCACAGAACTATGGCTACACCTTC	CASSLGTAQNYGYTF
TRBJ2-7	NA	TRBV6-2/TRBV6-3	TRBD1	TGTGCCAGCAGTTACTCGACAGGGGGCTTATACGAGCAGTACTTC	CASSYSTGGLYEQYF
TRBJ2-5	NA	TRBV5-1	TRBD2	TGCGCCAGCAGCGTAGCCACTAGCGGGGTTATGGAGACCCAGTACTTC	CASSVATSGVMETQYF
TRBJ2-1	NA	TRBV5-1	NA	TGCGCCAGCAGCTTGGGCGGTTACAATGAGCAGTTCTTC	CASSLGGYNEQFF
TRBJ2-5	NA	TRBV11-3	TRBD2	TGTGCCAGCAGCCCCCCGACTAGCGTCGAAGAGACCCAGTACTTC	CASSPPTSVEETQYF
TRBJ2-2	few	TRBV19	TRBD2	TGTGCCAGTGAAATAGCGGGAGTTACCGGGGAGCTGTTTTTT	CASEIAGVTGELFF